The clone carrying this TCR beta chain was found once. As yet, its antigen is unknown. Specified time point: 2014-2015 season, pre-vaccination. Donors were community-dwelling with no influenza vaccine in the prior 6 months. This sample was included in a study of follicular helper T cells after annual influenza vaccination. Overall study results and limits: Most later recoveries of Day 7 ICOS+CD38+ clones were ICOS-CD38- cTfh.

V lost 1 base, J lost 0 bases, and 5 bases stayed unmatched. CDR1 and CDR2 (germline): SGHNT, YENEEA. This CDR3 spans 17 amino acids. TCRdb's table, derived via immunoSEQ multiplex PCR, lists solely in-frame clones and lacks some. The table has about 13,000 clones, roughly 78% seen once. The sample here was CXCR5- memory CD4+ T cells sorted from blood, taken on the day of influenza vaccination. The genes are TRBV11-3 and TRBJ2-1; 8 bases map to TRBD2. The source is an adult who received the influenza vaccine. The CDR3 DNA reads as TGTGCCAGCAGCTTAGGGCGGGGGGCCGGCTCCTACAATGAGCAGTTCTTC. This sequence encodes CASSLGRGAGSYNEQFF.